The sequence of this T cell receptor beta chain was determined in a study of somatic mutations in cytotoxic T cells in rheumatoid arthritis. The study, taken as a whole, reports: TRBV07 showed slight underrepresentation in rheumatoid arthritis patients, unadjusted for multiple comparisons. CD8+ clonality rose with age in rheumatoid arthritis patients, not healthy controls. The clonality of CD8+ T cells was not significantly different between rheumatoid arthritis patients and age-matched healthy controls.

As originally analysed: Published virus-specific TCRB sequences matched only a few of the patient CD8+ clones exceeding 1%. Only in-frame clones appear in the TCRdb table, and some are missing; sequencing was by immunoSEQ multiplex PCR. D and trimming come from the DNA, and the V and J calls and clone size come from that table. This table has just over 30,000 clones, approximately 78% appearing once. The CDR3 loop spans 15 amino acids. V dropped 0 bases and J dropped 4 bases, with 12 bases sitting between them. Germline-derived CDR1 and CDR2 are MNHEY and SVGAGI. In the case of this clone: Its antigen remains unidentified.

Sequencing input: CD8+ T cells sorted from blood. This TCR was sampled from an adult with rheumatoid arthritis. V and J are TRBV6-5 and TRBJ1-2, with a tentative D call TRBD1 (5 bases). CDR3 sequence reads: CASSYSGGLGYGYTF. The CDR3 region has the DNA TGTGCCAGCAGTTACTCGGGGGGATTAGGCTATGGCTACACCTTC.